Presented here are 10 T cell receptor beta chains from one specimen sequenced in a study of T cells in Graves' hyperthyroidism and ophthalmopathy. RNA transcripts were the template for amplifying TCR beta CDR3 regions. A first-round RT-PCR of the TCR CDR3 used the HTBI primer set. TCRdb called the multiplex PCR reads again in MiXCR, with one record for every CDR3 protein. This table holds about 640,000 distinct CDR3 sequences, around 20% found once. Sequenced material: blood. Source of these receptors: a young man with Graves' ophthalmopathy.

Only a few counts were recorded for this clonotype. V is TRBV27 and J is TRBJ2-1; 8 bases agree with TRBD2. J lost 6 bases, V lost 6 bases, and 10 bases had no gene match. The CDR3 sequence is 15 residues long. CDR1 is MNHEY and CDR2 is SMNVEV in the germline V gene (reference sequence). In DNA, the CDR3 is TGTGCCAGCAGCGGGATCCTAGCGGGTTTCAATGAGCAGTTCTTC. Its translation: CASSGILAGFNEQFF.

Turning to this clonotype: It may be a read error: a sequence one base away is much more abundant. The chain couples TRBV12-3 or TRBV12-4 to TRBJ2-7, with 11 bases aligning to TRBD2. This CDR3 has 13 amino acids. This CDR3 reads CASSLTSGGEEYF. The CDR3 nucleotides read TGTGCCAGCAGTTTAACTAGCGGGGGCGAGGAGTACTTC.

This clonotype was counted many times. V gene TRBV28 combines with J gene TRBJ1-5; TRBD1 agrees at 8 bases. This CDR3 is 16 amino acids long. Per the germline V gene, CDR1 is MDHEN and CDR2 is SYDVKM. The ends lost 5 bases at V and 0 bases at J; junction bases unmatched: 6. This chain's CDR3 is CASSGGTGYSNQPQHF. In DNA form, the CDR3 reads TGTGCCAGCAGTGGGGGGACAGGCTATAGCAATCAGCCCCAGCATTTT.

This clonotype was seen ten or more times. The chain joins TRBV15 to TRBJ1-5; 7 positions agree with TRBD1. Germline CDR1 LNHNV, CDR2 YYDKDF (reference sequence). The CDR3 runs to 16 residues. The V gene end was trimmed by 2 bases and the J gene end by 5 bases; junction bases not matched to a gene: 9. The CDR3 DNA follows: TGTGCCACCAGCAGACTCACAGGGGTCCAGGATCAGCCCCAGCATTTT. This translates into CATSRLTGVQDQPQHF.

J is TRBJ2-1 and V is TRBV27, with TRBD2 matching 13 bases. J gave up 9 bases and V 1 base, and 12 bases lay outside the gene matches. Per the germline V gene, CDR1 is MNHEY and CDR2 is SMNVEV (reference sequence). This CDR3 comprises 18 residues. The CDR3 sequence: CASSLFRTSGSPGREQFF. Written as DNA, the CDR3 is TGTGCCAGCAGTTTATTTCGGACTAGCGGGAGTCCGGGGCGTGAGCAGTTCTTC.

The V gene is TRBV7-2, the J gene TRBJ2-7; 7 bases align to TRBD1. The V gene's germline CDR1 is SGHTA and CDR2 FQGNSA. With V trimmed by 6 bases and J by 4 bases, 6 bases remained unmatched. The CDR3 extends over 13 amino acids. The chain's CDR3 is CASSRGGLYEQYF. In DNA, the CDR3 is TGTGCCAGCAGTCGAGGGGGCTTATACGAGCAGTACTTC.

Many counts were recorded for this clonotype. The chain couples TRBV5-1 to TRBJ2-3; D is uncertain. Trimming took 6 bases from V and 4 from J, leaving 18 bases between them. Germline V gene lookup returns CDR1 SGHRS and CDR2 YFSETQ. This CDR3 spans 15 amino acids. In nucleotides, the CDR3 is TGCGCCAGCATTCCCGAAGGGCGGAGTGCAGATACGCAGTATTTT. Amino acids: CASIPEGRSADTQYF.

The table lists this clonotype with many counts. CDR3 sequence (DNA): TGTGCCAGCTCGGATTGGCAGCCCCAGCATTTT. It specifies CASSDWQPQHF. The J gene is TRBJ1-5, the V gene TRBV28; D is undetermined. The CDR3 sequence is 11 residues long. Germline CDR1 is MDHEN and CDR2 is SYDVKM. V was shortened by 8 bases and J by 7 bases, with 9 bases between the two germline ends.

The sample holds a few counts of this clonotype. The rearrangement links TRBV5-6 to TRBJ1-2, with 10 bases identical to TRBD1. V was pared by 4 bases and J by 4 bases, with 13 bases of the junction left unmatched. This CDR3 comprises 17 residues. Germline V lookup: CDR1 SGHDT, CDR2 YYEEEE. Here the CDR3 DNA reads TGTGCCAGCAGCGCCGGGACAGGGGCTTTTTTTGGCTATGGCTACACCTTC. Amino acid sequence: CASSAGTGAFFGYGYTF.

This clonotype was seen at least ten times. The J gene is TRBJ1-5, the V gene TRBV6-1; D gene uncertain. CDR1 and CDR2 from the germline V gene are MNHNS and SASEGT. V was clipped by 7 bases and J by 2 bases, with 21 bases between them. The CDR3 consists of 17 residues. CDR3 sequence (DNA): TGTGCCAGCACTGCCGACGGGGTGGCAGGAGGCAATCAGCCCCAGCATTTT. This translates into CASTADGVAGGNQPQHF.